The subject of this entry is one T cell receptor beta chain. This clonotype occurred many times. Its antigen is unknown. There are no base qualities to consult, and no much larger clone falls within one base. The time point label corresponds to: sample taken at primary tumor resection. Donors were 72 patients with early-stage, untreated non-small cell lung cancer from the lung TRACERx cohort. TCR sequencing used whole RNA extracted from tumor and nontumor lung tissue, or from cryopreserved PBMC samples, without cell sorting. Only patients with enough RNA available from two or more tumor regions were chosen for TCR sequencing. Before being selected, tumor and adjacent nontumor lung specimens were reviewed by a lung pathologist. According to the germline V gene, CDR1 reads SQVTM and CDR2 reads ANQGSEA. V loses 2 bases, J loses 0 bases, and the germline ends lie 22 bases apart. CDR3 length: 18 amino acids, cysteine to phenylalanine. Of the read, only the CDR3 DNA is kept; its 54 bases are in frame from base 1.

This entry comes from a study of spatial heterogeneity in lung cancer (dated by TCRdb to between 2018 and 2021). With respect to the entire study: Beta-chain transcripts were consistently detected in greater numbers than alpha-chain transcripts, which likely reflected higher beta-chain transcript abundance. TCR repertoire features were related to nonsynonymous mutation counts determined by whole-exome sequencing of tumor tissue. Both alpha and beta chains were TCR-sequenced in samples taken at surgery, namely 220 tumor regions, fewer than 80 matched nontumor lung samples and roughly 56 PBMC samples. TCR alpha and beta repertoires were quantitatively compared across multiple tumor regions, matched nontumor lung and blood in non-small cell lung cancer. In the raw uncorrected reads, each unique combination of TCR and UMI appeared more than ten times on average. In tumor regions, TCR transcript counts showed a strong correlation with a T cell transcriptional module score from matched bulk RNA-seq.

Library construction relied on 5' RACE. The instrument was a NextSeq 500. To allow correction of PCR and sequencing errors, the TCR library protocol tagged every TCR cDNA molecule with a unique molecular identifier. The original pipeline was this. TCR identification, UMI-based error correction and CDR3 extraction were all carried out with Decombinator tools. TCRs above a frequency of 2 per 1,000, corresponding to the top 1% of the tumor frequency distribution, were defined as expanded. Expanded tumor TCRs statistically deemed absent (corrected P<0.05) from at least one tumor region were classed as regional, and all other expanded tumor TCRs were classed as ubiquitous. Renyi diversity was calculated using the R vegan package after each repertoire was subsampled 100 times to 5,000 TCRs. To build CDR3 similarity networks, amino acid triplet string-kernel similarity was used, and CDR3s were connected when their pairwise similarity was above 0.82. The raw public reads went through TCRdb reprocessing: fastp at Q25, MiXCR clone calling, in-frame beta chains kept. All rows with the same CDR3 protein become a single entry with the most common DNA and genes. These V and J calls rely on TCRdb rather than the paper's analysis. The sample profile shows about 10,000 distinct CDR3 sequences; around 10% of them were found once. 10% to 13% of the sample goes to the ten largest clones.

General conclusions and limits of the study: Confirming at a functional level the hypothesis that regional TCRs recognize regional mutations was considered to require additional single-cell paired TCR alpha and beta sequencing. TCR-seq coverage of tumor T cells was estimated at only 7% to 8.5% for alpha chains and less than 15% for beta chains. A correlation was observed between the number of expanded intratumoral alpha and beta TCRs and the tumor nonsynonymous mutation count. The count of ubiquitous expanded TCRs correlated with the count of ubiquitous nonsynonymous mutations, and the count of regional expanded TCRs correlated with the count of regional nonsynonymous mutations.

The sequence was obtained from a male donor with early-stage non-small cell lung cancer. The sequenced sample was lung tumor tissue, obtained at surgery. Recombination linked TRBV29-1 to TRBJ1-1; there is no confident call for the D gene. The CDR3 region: CSVETLESAQNMNTEAFF. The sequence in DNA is TGCAGCGTTGAAACCCTGGAGTCAGCCCAAAACATGAACACTGAAGCTTTCTTT.